The clone carrying this T cell receptor (beta chain) was observed a few times. Its specificity is unknown. Libraries of TCR beta came from quantitative 5'-RACE with molecular barcodes. TCRdb analysed the 5' RACE reads with MiXCR anew, one entry per CDR3 protein. This sample carries about 210,000 distinct CDR3 sequences, 6% to 8% of them seen once, and the ten largest clones take over 12%. V was clipped by 0 bases and J by 5 bases, with 10 bases between them. CDR1 MNHEY and CDR2 SMNVEV come from the germline V gene (reference sequence). CDR3 length: 14 residues. These data come from a study of CD8 T cells in ankylosing spondylitis. The study, taken as a whole, reports: Ankylosing spondylitis blood appeared to be characterized by a TCR beta motif of several highly homologous variants.

The receptor was isolated from a male donor with ankylosing spondylitis. The sequenced sample consisted of blood, either unsorted or a sorted T cell fraction (not recorded which). The rearrangement joins TRBV27 to TRBJ2-5, with D possibly being TRBD1 (5 bases). The CDR3 sequence: CASSLSGHGETQYF. In DNA, the CDR3 is TGTGCCAGCAGTTTATCGGGGCATGGGGAGACCCAGTACTTC.